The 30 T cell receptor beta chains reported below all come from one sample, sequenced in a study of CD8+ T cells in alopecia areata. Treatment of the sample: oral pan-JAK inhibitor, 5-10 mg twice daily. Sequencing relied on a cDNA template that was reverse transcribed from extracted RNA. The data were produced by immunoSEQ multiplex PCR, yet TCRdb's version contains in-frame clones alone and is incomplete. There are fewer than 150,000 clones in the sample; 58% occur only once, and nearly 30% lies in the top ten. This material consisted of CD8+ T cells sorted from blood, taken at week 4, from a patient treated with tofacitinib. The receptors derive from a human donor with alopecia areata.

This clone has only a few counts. The CDR3 protein is CAWSPSNEKLFF. CDR3 bases: TGTGCCTGGAGCCCCTCTAATGAAAAACTGTTTTTT. The chain has TRBV30 and TRBJ1-4; D gene uncertain. CDR3 size: 12 residues. In germline, CDR1 is GTSNPN, CDR2 SVGIG (reference sequence). Trimming stripped 3 bases from V and 3 bases from J, with 5 bases between.

The DNA of the CDR3 is TGCAGCGTTGTATTGGGGAATGAGCAGTTCTTC. Its translation is CSVVLGNEQFF. The chain combines TRBV29-1 with TRBJ2-1; D call uncertain. The CDR3 has 11 residues. Trimming took 4 bases from V and 7 from J, leaving 8 bases between them. CDR1 SQVTM and CDR2 ANQGSEA come from the germline V gene.

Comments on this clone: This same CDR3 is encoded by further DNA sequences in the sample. The CDR3 DNA is TGCAGCGTTCCTCAGGGCAATGAGCAGTTCTTC. It encodes CSVPQGNEQFF. The V and J genes are TRBV29-1 and TRBJ2-1; D is possibly TRBD1 (5 bases). The CDR3 runs 11 residues. Germline CDR1 reads SQVTM; CDR2 reads ANQGSEA. V lost 5 bases and J 6 bases, leaving 8 bases between the germline ends.

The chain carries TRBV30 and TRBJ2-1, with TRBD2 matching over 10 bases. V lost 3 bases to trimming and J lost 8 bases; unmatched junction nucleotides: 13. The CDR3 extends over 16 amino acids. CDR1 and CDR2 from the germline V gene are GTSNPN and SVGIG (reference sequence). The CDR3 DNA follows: TGTGCCTGGAGAGGGACTAGCGTCGCGCCTTTTGATGAGCAGTTCTTC. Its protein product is CAWRGTSVAPFDEQFF.

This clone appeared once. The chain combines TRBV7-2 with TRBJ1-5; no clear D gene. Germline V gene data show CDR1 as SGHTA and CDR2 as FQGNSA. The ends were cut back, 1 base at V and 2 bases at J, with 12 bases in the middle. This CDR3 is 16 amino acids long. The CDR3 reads CASSLGIGLGNQPQHF. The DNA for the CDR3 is TGTGCCAGCAGCTTAGGAATAGGGTTAGGCAATCAGCCCCAGCATTTT. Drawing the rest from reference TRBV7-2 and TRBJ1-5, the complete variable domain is GAGVSQSPSNKVTEKGKDVELRCDPISGHTALYWYRQSLGQGLEFLIYFQGNSAPDKSGLPSDRFSAERTGGSVSTLTIQRTQQEDSAVYLCASSLGIGLGNQPQHFGDGTRLSIL.

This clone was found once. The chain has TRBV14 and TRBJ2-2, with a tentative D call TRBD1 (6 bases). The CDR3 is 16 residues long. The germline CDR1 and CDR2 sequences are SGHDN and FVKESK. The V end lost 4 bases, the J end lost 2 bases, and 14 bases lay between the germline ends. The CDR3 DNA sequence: TGTGCCAGCAGCCGCTATACAGGGACCAACACCGGGGAGCTGTTTTTT. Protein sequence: CASSRYTGTNTGELFF.

The CDR3 loop is CSVRTESSYNEQFF. For the CDR3, the DNA is TGCAGCGTCCGGACAGAGAGCTCCTACAATGAGCAGTTCTTC. The chain uses TRBV29-1 and TRBJ2-1; D perhaps matches TRBD1 (6 bases). Per germline, CDR1 SQVTM and CDR2 ANQGSEA. V dropped 6 bases and J dropped 0 bases, with 12 bases sitting between them. The CDR3 is 14 residues long.

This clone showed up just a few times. CDR3 sequence: CASGWAEAFF. In DNA, the CDR3 is TGTGCCAGCGGCTGGGCTGAAGCTTTCTTT. This rearrangement joins TRBV7-9 to TRBJ1-1; D is unclear. CDR3 length equals 10 residues. Trimming shortened V by 8 bases and J by 6 bases, and 7 bases separated the two germline ends. The germline gives CDR1 SEHNR, CDR2 FQNEAQ (reference sequence).

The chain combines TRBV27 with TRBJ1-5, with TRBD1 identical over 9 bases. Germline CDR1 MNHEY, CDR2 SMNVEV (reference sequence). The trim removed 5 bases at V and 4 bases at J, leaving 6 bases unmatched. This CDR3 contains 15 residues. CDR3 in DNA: TGTGCCAGCAGTCACACGACAGGGGGAAATCAGCCCCAGCATTTT. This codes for CASSHTTGGNQPQHF.

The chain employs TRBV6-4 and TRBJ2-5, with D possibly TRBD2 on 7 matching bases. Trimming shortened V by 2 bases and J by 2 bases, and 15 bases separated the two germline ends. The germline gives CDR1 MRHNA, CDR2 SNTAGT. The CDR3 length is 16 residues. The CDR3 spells CASSDVGGGSQETQYF. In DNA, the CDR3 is TGTGCCAGCAGTGACGTGGGGGGGGGCTCACAAGAGACCCAGTACTTC.

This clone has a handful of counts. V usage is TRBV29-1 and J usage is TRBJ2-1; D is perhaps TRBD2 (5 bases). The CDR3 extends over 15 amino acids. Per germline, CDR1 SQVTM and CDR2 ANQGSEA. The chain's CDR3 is CVILDAESSYNEQFF. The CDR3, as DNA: TGCGTTATACTAGACGCAGAGAGCTCCTACAATGAGCAGTTCTTC.

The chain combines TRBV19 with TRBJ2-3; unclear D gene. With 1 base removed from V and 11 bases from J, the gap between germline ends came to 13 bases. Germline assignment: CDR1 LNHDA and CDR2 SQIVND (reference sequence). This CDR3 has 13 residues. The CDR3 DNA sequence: TGTGCCAGTAGTATAGGGGTTACGGTCCGGCAGTATTTT. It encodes CASSIGVTVRQYF.

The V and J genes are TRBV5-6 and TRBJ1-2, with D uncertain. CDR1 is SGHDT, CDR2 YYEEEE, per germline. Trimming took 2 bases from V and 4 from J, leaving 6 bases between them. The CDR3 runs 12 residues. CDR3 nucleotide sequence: TGTGCCAGCAGCTTAAGTCCCTATGGCTACACCTTC. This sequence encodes CASSLSPYGYTF.

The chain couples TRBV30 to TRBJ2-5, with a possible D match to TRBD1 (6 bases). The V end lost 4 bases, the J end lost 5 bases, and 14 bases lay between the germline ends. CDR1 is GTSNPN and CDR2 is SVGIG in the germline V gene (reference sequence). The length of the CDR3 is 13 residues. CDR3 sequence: CAWTSGVLETQYF. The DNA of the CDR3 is TGTGCCTGGACTTCAGGGGTCTTGGAGACCCAGTACTTC.

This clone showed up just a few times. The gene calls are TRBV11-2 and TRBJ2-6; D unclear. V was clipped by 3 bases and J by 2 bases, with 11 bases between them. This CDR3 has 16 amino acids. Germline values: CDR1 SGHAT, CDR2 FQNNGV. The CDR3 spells CASSFLMGAGANVLTF. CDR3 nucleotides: TGTGCCAGCAGCTTTTTGATGGGTGCTGGGGCCAACGTCCTGACTTTC. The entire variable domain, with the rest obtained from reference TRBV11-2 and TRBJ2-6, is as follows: EAGVAQSPRYKIIEKRQSVAFWCNPISGHATLYWYQQILGQGPKLLIQFQNNGVVDDSQLPKDRFSAERLKGVDSTLKIQPAKLEDSAVYLCASSFLMGAGANVLTFGAGSRLTVL.

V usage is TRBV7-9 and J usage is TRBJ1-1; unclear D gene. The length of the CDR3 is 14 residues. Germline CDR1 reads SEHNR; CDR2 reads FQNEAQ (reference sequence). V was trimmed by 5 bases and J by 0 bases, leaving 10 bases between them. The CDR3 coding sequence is TGTGCCAGCAGCCAAACCGACCTGAACACTGAAGCTTTCTTT. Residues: CASSQTDLNTEAFF.

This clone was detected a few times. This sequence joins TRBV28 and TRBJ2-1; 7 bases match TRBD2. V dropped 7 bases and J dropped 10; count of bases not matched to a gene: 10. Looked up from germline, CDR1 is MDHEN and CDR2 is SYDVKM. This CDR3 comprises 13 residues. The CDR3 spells CASTLTSALEQFF. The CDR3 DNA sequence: TGTGCCAGCACGCTTACTAGCGCCCTAGAGCAGTTCTTC.

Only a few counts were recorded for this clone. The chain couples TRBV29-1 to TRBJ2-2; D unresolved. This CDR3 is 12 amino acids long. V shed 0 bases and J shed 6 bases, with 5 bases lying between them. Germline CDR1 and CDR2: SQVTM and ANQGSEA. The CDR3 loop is CSVEDNPGELFF. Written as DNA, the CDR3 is TGCAGCGTTGAAGATAACCCCGGGGAGCTGTTTTTT.

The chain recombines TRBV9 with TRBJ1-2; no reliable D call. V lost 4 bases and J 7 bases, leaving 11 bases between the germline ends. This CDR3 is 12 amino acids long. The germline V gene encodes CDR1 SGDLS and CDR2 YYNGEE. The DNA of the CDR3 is TGTGCCAGCAGCCCTCTAGTCGGTGGCTACACCTTC. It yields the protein CASSPLVGGYTF.

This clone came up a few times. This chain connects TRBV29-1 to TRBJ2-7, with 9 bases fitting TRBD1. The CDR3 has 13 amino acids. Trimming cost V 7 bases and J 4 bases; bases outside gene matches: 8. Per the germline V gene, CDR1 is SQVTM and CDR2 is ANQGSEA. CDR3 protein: CSARGQGIYEQYF. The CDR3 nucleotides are TGCAGCGCCCGCGGACAGGGGATATACGAGCAGTACTTC.

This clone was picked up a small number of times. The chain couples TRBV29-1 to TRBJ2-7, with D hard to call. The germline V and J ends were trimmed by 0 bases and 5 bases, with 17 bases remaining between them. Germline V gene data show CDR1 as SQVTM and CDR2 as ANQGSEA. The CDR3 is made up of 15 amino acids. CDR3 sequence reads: CSVEESEGPFHEQYF. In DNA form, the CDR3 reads TGCAGCGTTGAAGAGTCGGAAGGGCCCTTCCACGAGCAGTACTTC.

The CDR3 spells CATGDRYKETQYF. CDR3 coding DNA: TGTGCCACCGGGGACAGGTACAAAGAGACCCAGTACTTC. The chain recombines TRBV15 with TRBJ2-5; 8 positions match TRBD1. Germline V CDR1 and CDR2: LNHNV, YYDKDF (reference sequence). This CDR3 has 13 residues. V shed 8 bases, J shed 3 bases, and the junction held 5 bases outside the gene matches.

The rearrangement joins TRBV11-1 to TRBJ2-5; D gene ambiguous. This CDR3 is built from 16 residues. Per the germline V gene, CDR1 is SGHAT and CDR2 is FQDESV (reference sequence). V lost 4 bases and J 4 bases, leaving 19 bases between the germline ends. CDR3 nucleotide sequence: TGTGCCAGCAGCTGGCAGATCCCCCGGTTGGCAGAGACCCAGTACTTC. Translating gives CASSWQIPRLAETQYF.

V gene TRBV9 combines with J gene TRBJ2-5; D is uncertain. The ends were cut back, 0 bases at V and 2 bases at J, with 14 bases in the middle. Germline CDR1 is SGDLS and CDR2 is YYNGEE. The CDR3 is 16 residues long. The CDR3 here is CASSVGFEQSQETQYF. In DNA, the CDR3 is TGTGCCAGCAGCGTAGGGTTTGAGCAGTCGCAAGAGACCCAGTACTTC.

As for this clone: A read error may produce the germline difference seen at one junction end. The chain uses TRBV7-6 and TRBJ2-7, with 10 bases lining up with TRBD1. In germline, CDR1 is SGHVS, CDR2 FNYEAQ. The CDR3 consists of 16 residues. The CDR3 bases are TGTGCCAGCAGCAACACTCCCCCCGGGACAGGGGTGGTGAACGCCTTC. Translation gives CASSNTPPGTGVVNAF.

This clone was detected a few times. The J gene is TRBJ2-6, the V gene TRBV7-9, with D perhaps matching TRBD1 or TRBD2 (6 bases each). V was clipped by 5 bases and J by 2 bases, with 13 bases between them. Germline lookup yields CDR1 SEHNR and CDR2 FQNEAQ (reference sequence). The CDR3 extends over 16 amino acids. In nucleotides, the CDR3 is TGTGCCAGCAGCCCTAGCGCAGGGGCTGGGGCCAACGTCCTGACTTTC. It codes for CASSPSAGAGANVLTF.

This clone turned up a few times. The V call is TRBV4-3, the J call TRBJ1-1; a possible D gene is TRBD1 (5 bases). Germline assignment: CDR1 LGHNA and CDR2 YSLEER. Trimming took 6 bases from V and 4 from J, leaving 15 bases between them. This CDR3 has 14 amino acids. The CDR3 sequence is CASSPGRSGTEAFF. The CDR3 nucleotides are TGCGCCAGCAGTCCGGGACGGTCAGGCACTGAAGCTTTCTTT.

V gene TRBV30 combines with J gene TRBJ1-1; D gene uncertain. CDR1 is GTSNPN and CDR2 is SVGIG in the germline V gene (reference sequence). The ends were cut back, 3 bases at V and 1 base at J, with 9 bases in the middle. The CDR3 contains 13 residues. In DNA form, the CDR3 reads TGTGCCTGGAGATTAGAGTGGAACACTGAAGCTTTCTTT. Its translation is CAWRLEWNTEAFF.

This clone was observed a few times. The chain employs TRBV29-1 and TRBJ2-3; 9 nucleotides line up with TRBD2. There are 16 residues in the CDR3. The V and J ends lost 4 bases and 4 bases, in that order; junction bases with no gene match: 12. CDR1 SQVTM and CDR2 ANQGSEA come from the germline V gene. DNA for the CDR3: TGCAGCGTTGCGGATATGGCGGGGGGGCCCTCAGATACGCAGTATTTT. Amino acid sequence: CSVADMAGGPSDTQYF.

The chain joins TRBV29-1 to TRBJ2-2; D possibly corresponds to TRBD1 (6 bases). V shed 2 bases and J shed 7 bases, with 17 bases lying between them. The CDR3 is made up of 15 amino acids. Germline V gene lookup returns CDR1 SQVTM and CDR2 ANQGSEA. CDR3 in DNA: TGCAGCGTTGAATGGGTGAACAGGGAGAGCGGGGAGCTGTTTTTT. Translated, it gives CSVEWVNRESGELFF.